The next 17 T cell receptor beta chains were all read from a single sample in a study of blood T cells in healthy people across ages. Through a sample-barcoded 5' primer and a J-beta primer mix, a second PCR was run for 7 to 11 cycles. Using its own MiXCR run on the 5' RACE reads, TCRdb lists one record per CDR3 protein. The repertoire includes 700,000 or so distinct CDR3 sequences, 20% to 25% of them detected once, and roughly 22% sits in the top ten. The specimen was blood. The receptors originated from a man aged 65 to 79 in good health.

V and J are TRBV6-1 and TRBJ1-5; D is uncertain. From germline, CDR1 is MNHNS and CDR2 SASEGT. The V and J ends lost 1 base and 7 bases respectively, with 11 bases between them. The CDR3 sequence is 14 residues long. The CDR3 DNA follows: TGTGCCAGCAGTGAAGATCCGGGGATCCAGCCCCAGCATTTT. It codes for CASSEDPGIQPQHF.

This clonotype was detected a few times. The chain carries TRBV28 and TRBJ2-5, with 10 bases matching TRBD1. The end of the DNA fits TRBJ2-7 better, so the J call may be wrong. Germline V gives CDR1 MDHEN, CDR2 SYDVKM. This CDR3 is 13 amino acids long. The CDR3 nucleotides are TGTGCCACGGACAGGGGGTCTCCCCCCGAGCAGTACTTC. This sequence encodes CATDRGSPPEQYF.

There are a few counts of this clonotype. The rearrangement uses TRBV6-6 and TRBJ1-2; weak D call: TRBD1 (6 bases). Trimming pared 0 bases from V and 5 bases from J, leaving 10 bases between. Germline lookup yields CDR1 MNHNY and CDR2 SVGAGI (reference sequence). This CDR3 spans 14 amino acids. The CDR3 nucleotides read TGTGCCAGCAGTTACTCGGACAGTGCTTATGGCTACACCTTC. Translated, it gives CASSYSDSAYGYTF.

This clonotype showed up just a few times. The chain uses TRBV29-1 and TRBJ1-1, with D possibly being TRBD1 (5 bases). The CDR3 spans 14 residues. With 0 bases removed from V and 2 bases from J, the gap between germline ends came to 10 bases. Germline CDR1 reads SQVTM; CDR2 reads ANQGSEA. Here the CDR3 DNA reads TGCAGCGTTGAAGACGGGGCAAGAAACACTGAAGCTTTCTTT. Its protein product is CSVEDGARNTEAFF.

This chain connects TRBV20-1 to TRBJ2-7; no clear D gene. The CDR3 runs 13 residues. Trimming took off 3 bases at V and 0 bases at J, with 9 bases between the two ends. The germline V gene has CDR1 DFQATT and CDR2 SNEGSKA (reference sequence). CDR3 nucleotides: TGCAGTGCTAGGGGCCCTGACTCCTACGAGCAGTACTTC. Translated, it gives CSARGPDSYEQYF.

This chain uses TRBV7-9 with TRBJ2-3; 8 bases map to TRBD2. The CDR3 loop spans 13 amino acids. The germline gives CDR1 SEHNR, CDR2 FQNEAQ (reference sequence). The CDR3 DNA reads as TGTGCTACGCCGGGACTAGTTACAGATACGCAGTATTTT. It encodes CATPGLVTDTQYF. Drawing the rest from reference TRBV7-9 and TRBJ2-3, the complete variable domain is DTGVSQNPRHKITKRGQNVTFRCDPISEHNRLYWYRQTLGQGPEFLTYFQNEAQLEKSRLLSDRFSAERPKGSFSTLEIQRTEQGDSAMYLCATPGLVTDTQYFGPGTRLTVL.

V usage is TRBV15 and J usage is TRBJ2-3, with 12 bases that match TRBD2. The CDR3 spans 16 residues. After removal of 0 bases from V and 8 bases from J, the junction contained 6 bases not matched to a gene. The germline V gene encodes CDR1 LNHNV and CDR2 YYDKDF (reference sequence). The CDR3, as DNA: TGTGCCACCAGCAGAGATCGACTAGCGGGAGAGGTTACGCAGTATTTT. Amino acids: CATSRDRLAGEVTQYF.

This clonotype turned up a few times. J is TRBJ1-1 and V is TRBV25-1; possible D gene TRBD1, 5 bases. Germline CDR1 MGHDK, CDR2 SYGVNS. The CDR3 runs to 14 residues. Trimming shortened V by 4 bases and J by 0 bases, and 9 bases separated the two germline ends. The CDR3 sequence: CASSAGRLNTEAFF. The DNA of the CDR3 is TGTGCCAGCAGTGCGGGACGGTTGAACACTGAAGCTTTCTTT.

The CDR3 DNA is TGTGCCAGCAGTCTGGCCGCAGACGCAGAAATGGGAAAACTGTTTTTT. Protein product: CASSLAADAEMGKLFF. This sequence joins TRBV5-5 and TRBJ1-4; D ambiguous. Trimming cost V 5 bases and J 10 bases, with 24 bases left between them. The CDR3 has 16 amino acids. Germline V gene sequence: CDR1 SGHKS, CDR2 YYEKEE (reference sequence).

The chain has TRBV10-3 and TRBJ1-1; D is perhaps TRBD1 (5 bases). Per germline, CDR1 ENHRY and CDR2 SYGVKD. This CDR3 has 13 amino acids. The V gene lost 3 bases and the J gene lost 0 bases, with 5 bases spanning the gap. CDR3 in amino acids: CAISEQVNTEAFF. The CDR3 region has the DNA TGTGCCATCAGTGAACAGGTGAACACTGAAGCTTTCTTT.

This chain links TRBV10-1 with TRBJ2-7; TRBD2 is a possible D gene (6 bases). The CDR3 consists of 15 residues. The V and J ends lost 3 bases and 9 bases respectively, with 21 bases between them. Per the germline V gene, CDR1 is WNHNN and CDR2 is SYGVQD (reference sequence). The CDR3 DNA reads as TGCGCCAGCAGTGACCCCCGCGGGGTTACTACGGGGCAGTACTTC. Translated, it gives CASSDPRGVTTGQYF.

This clonotype was seen a few times. The chain couples TRBV11-2 to TRBJ2-7; 7 bases map to TRBD2. Losses at the gene ends were 0 bases for V and 0 bases for J; bases not matched to a gene: 5. CDR3 length: 16 residues. From germline, CDR1 is SGHAT and CDR2 FQNNGV. The CDR3 region is CASSLDGGGSSYEQYV. CDR3 DNA sequence: TGTGCCAGCAGCTTAGATGGGGGAGGGAGCTCCTACGAGCAGTACGTC.

This clonotype was found a few times. This chain links TRBV28 with TRBJ2-3; D possibly corresponds to TRBD1 (7 bases). CDR1 and CDR2 (germline): MDHEN, SYDVKM. Trimming removed 7 bases at V and 2 bases at J, with 19 bases between. The length of the CDR3 is 16 residues. As DNA, the CDR3 is TGTGCCAGCACCCTTTTGGGGGGACAGCCCACAGATACGCAGTATTTT. Residues: CASTLLGGQPTDTQYF.

The chain links TRBV18 to TRBJ2-4, with 8 bases fitting TRBD1. The germline V gene has CDR1 KGHSH and CDR2 LQKENI. The CDR3 loop spans 16 amino acids. The ends lost 3 bases at V and 0 bases at J; junction bases unmatched: 4. This CDR3 reads CASSPGQELAKNIQYF. The CDR3 DNA reads TGTGCCAGCTCACCGGGACAGGAATTAGCCAAAAACATTCAGTACTTC. Variable domain in full (rest from reference TRBV18 and TRBJ2-4): NAGVMQNPRHLVRRRGQEARLRCSPMKGHSHVYWYRQLPEEGLKFMVYLQKENIIDESGMPKERFSAEFPKEGPSILRIQQVVRGDSAAYFCASSPGQELAKNIQYFGAGTRLSVL.

This clonotype has just a few counts. The chain couples TRBV18 to TRBJ2-3; possible D gene TRBD1, 7 bases. This CDR3 has 18 amino acids. V lost 5 bases and J lost 5, with 26 bases in between. Germline CDR1 and CDR2: KGHSH and LQKENI. The CDR3 sequence: CASSEPTGTPSRRDTQYF. CDR3 coding DNA: TGTGCCAGCTCAGAACCGACAGGGACTCCCTCTAGGAGAGATACGCAGTATTTT.

Only a few counts were recorded for this clonotype. This rearrangement joins TRBV6-2 or TRBV6-3 to TRBJ1-2, with no clear D. The CDR3 is made up of 14 amino acids. The V end was cut by 0 bases, the J end by 4 bases, with 9 bases between. From germline, CDR1 is MNHEY and CDR2 SVGEGT. The CDR3 DNA is TGTGCCAGCAGTTACTCCGGCGCCTTCTATGGCTACACCTTC. As protein: CASSYSGAFYGYTF.

The chain links TRBV3-1 to TRBJ2-3; D remains unclear. CDR3 length: 14 amino acids. The germline CDR1 and CDR2 sequences are LGHDT and YNNKEL (reference sequence). Trimming stripped 1 base from V and 3 bases from J, with 8 bases between. The CDR3: CASSQGHYTDTQYF. In DNA, the CDR3 is TGTGCCAGCAGCCAAGGACATTATACAGATACGCAGTATTTT.